These T cell receptor beta chains were read from a single sample in a study of control samples from healthy donors and cancer patients. Libraries were prepared by immunoSEQ multiplex PCR; TCRdb keeps only in-frame clonotypes and omits some of them. The table lists roughly 100,000 clones, about four fifths of them singletons. The sample taken for sequencing was blood. The receptors come from a woman aged 45-65 years in good health. Both conserved end residues are part of each CDR3.

TRBJ1-1 TRBV7-2 11 CASSLGTEAFF
TRBJ1-5 TRBV6-6 14 CASSPDRGNQPQHF
TRBJ2-7 TRBV7-2 13 CASHRARGGEQYF
TRBJ2-5 TRBV27 15 CASSSAGERQETQYF
TRBJ1-2 TRBV6-2/TRBV6-3 16 CASSPRDRSGNYGYTF
TRBJ1-1 TRBV19 17 CASSIEGAKALNTEAFF
TRBJ2-4 TRBV15 14 CATSGLAGGDIQYF
TRBJ1-2 TRBV5-6 13 CASSYGQAYGYTF
TRBJ2-5 TRBV4-1 16 CASSLGPTGVQETQYF
TRBJ2-5 TRBV9 15 CASSASPRYQETQYF
TRBJ1-5 TRBV7-2 12 CASSSPNQPQHF
TRBJ2-2 TRBV4-3 14 CASSQGGVSGELFF
TRBJ2-3 TRBV30 11 CAWRVVDTQYF
TRBJ1-1 TRBV30 15 CAWSPRTGANTEAFF
TRBJ2-7 TRBV7-8 15 CASSPGQGTIDEQYF
TRBJ1-2 TRBV14 12 CASSPSGRGYTF